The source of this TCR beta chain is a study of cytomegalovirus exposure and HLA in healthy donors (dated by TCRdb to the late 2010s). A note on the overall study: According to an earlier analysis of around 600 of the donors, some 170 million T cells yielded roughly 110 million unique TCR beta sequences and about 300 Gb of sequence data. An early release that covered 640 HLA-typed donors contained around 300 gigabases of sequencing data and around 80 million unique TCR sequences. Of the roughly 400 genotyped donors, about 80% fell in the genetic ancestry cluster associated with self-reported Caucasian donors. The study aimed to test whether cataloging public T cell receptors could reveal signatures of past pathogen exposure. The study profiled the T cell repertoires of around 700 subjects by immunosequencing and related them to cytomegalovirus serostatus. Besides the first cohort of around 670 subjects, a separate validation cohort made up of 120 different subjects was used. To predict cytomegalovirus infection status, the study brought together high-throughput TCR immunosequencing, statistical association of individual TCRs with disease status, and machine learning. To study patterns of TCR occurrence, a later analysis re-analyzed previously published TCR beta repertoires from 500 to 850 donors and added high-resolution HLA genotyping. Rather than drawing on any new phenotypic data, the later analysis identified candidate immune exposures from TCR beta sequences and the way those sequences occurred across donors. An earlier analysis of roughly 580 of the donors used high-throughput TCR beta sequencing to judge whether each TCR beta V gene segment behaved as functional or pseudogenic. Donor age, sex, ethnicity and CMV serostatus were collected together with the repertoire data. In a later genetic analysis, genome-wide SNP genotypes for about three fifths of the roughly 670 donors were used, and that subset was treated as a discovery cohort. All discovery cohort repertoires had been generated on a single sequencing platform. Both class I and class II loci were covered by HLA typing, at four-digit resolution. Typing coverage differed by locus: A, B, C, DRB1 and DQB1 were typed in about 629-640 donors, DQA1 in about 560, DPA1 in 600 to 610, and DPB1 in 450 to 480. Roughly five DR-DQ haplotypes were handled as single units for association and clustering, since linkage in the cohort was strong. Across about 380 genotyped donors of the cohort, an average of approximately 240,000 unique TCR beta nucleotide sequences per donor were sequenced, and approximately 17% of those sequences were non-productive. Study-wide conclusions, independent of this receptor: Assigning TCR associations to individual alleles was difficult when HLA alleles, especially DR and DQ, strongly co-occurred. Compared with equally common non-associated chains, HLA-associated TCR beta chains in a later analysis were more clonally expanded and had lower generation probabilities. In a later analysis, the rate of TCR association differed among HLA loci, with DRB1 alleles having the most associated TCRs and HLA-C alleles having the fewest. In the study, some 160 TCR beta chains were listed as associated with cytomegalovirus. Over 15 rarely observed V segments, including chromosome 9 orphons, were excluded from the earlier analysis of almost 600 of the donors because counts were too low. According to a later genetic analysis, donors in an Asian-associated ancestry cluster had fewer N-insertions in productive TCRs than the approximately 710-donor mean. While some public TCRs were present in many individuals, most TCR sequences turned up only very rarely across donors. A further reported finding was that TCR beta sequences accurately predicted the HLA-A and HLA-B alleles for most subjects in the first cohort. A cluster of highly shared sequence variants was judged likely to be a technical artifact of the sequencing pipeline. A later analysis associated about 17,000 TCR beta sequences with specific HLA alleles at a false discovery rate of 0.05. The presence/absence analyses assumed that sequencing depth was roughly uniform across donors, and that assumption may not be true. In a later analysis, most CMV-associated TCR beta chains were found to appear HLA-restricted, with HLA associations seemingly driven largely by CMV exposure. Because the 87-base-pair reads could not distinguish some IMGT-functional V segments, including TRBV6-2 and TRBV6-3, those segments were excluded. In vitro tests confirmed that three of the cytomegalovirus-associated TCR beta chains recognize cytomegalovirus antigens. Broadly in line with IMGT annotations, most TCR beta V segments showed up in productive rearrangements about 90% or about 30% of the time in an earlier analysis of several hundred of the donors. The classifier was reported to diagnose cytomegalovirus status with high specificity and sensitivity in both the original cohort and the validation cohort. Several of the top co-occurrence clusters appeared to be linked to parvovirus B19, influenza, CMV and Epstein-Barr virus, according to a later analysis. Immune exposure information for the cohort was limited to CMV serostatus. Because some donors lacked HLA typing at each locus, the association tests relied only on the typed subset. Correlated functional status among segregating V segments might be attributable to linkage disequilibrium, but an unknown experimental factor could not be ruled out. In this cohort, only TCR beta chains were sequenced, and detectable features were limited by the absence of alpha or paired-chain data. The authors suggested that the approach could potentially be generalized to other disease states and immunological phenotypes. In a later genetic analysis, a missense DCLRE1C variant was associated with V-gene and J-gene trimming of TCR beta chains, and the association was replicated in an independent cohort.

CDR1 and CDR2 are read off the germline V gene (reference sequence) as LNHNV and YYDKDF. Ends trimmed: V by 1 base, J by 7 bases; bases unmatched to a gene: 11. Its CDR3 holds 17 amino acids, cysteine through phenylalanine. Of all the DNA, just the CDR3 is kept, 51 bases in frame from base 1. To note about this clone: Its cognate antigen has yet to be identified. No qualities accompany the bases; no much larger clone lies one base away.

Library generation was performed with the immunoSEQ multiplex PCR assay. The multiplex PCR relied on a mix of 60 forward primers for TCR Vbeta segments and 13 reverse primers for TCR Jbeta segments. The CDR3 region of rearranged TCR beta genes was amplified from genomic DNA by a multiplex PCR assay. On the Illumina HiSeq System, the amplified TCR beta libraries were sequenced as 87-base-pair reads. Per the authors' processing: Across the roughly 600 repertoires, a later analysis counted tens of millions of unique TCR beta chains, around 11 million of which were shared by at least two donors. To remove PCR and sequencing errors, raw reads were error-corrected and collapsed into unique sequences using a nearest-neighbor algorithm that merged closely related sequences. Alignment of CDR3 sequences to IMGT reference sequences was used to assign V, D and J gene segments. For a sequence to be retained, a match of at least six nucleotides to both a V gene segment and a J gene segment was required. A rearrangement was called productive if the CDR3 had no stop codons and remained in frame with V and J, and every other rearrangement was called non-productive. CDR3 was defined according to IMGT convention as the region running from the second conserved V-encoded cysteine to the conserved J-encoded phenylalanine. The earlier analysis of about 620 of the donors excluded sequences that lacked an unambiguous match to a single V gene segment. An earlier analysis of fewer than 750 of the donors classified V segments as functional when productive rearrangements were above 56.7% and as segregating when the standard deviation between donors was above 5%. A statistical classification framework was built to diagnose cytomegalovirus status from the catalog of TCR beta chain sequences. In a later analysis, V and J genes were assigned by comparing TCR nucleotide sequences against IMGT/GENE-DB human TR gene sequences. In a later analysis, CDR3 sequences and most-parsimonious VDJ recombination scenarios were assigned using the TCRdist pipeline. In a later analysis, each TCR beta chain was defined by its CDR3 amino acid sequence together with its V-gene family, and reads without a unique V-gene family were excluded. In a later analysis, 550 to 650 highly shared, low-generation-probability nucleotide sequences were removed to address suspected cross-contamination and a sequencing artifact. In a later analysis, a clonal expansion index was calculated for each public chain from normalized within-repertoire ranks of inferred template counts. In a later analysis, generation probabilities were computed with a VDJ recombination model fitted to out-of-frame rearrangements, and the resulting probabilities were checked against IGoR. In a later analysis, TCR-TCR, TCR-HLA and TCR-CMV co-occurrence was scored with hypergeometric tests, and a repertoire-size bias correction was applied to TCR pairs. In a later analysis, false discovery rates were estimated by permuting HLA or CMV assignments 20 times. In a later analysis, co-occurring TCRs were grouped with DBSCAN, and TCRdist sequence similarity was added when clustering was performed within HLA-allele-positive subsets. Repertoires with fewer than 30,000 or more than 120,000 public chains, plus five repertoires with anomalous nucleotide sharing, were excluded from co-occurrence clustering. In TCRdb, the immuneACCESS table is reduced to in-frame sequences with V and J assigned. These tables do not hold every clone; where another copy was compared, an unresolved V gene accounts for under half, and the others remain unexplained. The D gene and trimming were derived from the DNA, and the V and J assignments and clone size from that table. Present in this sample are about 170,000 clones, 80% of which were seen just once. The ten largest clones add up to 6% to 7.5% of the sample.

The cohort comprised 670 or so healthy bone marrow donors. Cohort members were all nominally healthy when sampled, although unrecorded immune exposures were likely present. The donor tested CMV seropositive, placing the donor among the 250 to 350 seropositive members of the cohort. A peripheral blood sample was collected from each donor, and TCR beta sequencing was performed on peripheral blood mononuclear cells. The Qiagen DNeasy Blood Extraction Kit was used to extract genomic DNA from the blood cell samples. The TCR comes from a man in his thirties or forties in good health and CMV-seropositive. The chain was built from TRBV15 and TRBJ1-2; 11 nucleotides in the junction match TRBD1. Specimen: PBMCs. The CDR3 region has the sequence CATSRGGQGEQSGGYTF. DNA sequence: TGTGCCACCAGCAGAGGGGGACAGGGGGAACAGAGTGGTGGCTACACCTTC.